The rows below give T cell receptor beta chains drawn from one sample of a study of T cell responses to AZD1222 COVID-19 vaccine. The method was immunoSEQ multiplex PCR; TCRdb's version includes in-frame clones alone and lacks a portion of them. In the table there are more than 95,000 clones, roughly 84% of which are singletons. The source was peripheral blood, collected 28 days after the second AZD1222 dose. These receptors originate from an adult who received the AZD1222 COVID-19 vaccine. Each CDR3 is given with its conserved first and last residue. The order of the fields is D gene, clone size, V gene, CDR3 length, J gene, CDR3 protein, CDR3 DNA. A D gene is named only where the DNA matches it firmly. Clone size appears in some rows only: once, few, many, or a class for an expanded clone.

D gene: -; clone size: -; V gene: TRBV12-3/TRBV12-4; CDR3 length: 13; J gene: TRBJ2-7; CDR3 protein: CASSFRLLYEQYF; CDR3 DNA: TGTGCCAGCAGTTTTCGGCTGTTATACGAGCAGTACTTC
D gene: TRBD1; clone size: -; V gene: TRBV7-9; CDR3 length: 14; J gene: TRBJ2-2; CDR3 protein: CASSLVQGAGELFF; CDR3 DNA: TGTGCCAGCAGCTTAGTACAGGGGGCCGGGGAGCTGTTTTTT
D gene: TRBD2; clone size: -; V gene: TRBV6-2/TRBV6-3; CDR3 length: 17; J gene: TRBJ2-1; CDR3 protein: CASSLPTSGDPYNEQFF; CDR3 DNA: TGTGCCAGCAGTTTACCGACTAGCGGGGACCCCTACAATGAGCAGTTCTTC
D gene: -; clone size: -; V gene: TRBV4-1; CDR3 length: 15; J gene: TRBJ2-5; CDR3 protein: CASSQGVVGVETQYF; CDR3 DNA: TGCGCCAGCAGCCAAGGAGTGGTGGGGGTCGAGACCCAGTACTTC
D gene: -; clone size: -; V gene: TRBV19; CDR3 length: 15; J gene: TRBJ2-3; CDR3 protein: CASSMVRGATDTQYF; CDR3 DNA: TGTGCCAGTAGTATGGTCCGGGGGGCAACAGATACGCAGTATTTT
D gene: -; clone size: -; V gene: TRBV27; CDR3 length: 18; J gene: TRBJ2-7; CDR3 protein: CASSLNPRRAGTSYEQYF; CDR3 DNA: TGTGCCAGCAGTTTAAACCCCCGGCGAGCCGGGACCTCCTACGAGCAGTACTTC
D gene: TRBD1; clone size: -; V gene: TRBV19; CDR3 length: 15; J gene: TRBJ2-3; CDR3 protein: CASSGGTGATDTQYF; CDR3 DNA: TGTGCCAGTAGTGGAGGGACAGGGGCCACAGATACGCAGTATTTT
D gene: TRBD2; clone size: -; V gene: TRBV28; CDR3 length: 15; J gene: TRBJ2-1; CDR3 protein: CASSSLAASYNEQFF; CDR3 DNA: TGTGCCAGCAGTTCGCTAGCGGCCTCCTACAATGAGCAGTTCTTC
D gene: TRBD2; clone size: -; V gene: TRBV3-1/TRBV3-2; CDR3 length: 18; J gene: TRBJ2-1; CDR3 protein: CASSQEILAGDTYNEQFF; CDR3 DNA: TGTGCCAGCAGCCAAGAAATTTTAGCGGGCGATACCTACAATGAGCAGTTCTTC
D gene: -; clone size: once; V gene: TRBV6-5; CDR3 length: 13; J gene: TRBJ1-3; CDR3 protein: CASSPGPGNTIYF; CDR3 DNA: TGTGCCAGCAGTCCAGGACCTGGAAACACCATATATTTT
D gene: TRBD1; clone size: few; V gene: TRBV10-3; CDR3 length: 13; J gene: TRBJ1-2; CDR3 protein: CAISTGRVYGYTF; CDR3 DNA: TGTGCCATCTCGACAGGGCGAGTCTATGGCTACACCTTC
D gene: TRBD2; clone size: -; V gene: TRBV3-1/TRBV3-2; CDR3 length: 17; J gene: TRBJ2-2; CDR3 protein: CASSPSTSGLDTGELFF; CDR3 DNA: TGTGCCAGCAGCCCCTCGACTAGCGGGTTGGACACCGGGGAGCTGTTTTTT
D gene: TRBD1; clone size: -; V gene: TRBV6-5; CDR3 length: 15; J gene: TRBJ1-2; CDR3 protein: CASSYRQGSLYGYTF; CDR3 DNA: TGTGCCAGCAGTTACCGACAGGGGAGCCTCTATGGCTACACCTTC
D gene: -; clone size: -; V gene: TRBV5-6; CDR3 length: 15; J gene: TRBJ1-2; CDR3 protein: CASSLGGSGDYGYTF; CDR3 DNA: TGTGCCAGCAGCTTGGGAGGTTCGGGGGACTATGGCTACACCTTC
D gene: TRBD2; clone size: -; V gene: TRBV27; CDR3 length: 14; J gene: TRBJ2-7; CDR3 protein: CASTFASGSYEQYF; CDR3 DNA: TGTGCCAGCACCTTTGCTAGCGGATCCTACGAGCAGTACTTC
D gene: -; clone size: -; V gene: TRBV18; CDR3 length: 17; J gene: TRBJ1-3; CDR3 protein: CASSTDVGSGYGNTIYF; CDR3 DNA: TGTGCCAGCTCAACGGATGTAGGTTCCGGGTACGGAAACACCATATATTTT
D gene: -; clone size: once; V gene: TRBV2; CDR3 length: 14; J gene: TRBJ2-6; CDR3 protein: CASITPEGANVLTF; CDR3 DNA: TGTGCCAGCATTACACCCGAGGGGGCCAACGTCCTGACTTTC
D gene: -; clone size: -; V gene: TRBV19; CDR3 length: 15; J gene: TRBJ2-1; CDR3 protein: CASSIGTQEVDEQFF; CDR3 DNA: TGTGCCAGTAGTATTGGGACCCAGGAGGTCGATGAGCAGTTCTTC
D gene: -; clone size: -; V gene: TRBV19; CDR3 length: 14; J gene: TRBJ2-3; CDR3 protein: CASSIQGLADTQYF; CDR3 DNA: TGTGCCAGTAGTATCCAGGGATTGGCAGATACGCAGTATTTT
D gene: -; clone size: -; V gene: TRBV11-2; CDR3 length: 13; J gene: TRBJ2-1; CDR3 protein: CASSLSPQGEQFF; CDR3 DNA: TGTGCCAGCAGCCTAAGTCCTCAGGGTGAGCAGTTCTTC
D gene: -; clone size: -; V gene: TRBV11-2; CDR3 length: 14; J gene: TRBJ2-7; CDR3 protein: CASSPNHGTYEQYF; CDR3 DNA: TGTGCCAGCAGCCCAAACCACGGGACCTACGAGCAGTACTTC
D gene: -; clone size: -; V gene: TRBV5-1; CDR3 length: 14; J gene: TRBJ1-6; CDR3 protein: CASSFGVSNSPLHF; CDR3 DNA: TGCGCCAGCAGCTTTGGGGTTTCTAATTCACCCCTCCACTTT
D gene: TRBD2; clone size: -; V gene: TRBV7-8; CDR3 length: 14; J gene: TRBJ2-7; CDR3 protein: CASSRTSTSYEQYF; CDR3 DNA: TGTGCCAGCAGTCGGACTAGCACCTCCTACGAGCAGTACTTC
D gene: -; clone size: -; V gene: TRBV19; CDR3 length: 17; J gene: TRBJ1-3; CDR3 protein: CASSPFPGESSGNTIYF; CDR3 DNA: TGTGCCAGTAGTCCCTTCCCCGGGGAGTCCTCTGGAAACACCATATATTTT
D gene: -; clone size: -; V gene: TRBV5-1; CDR3 length: 16; J gene: TRBJ2-2; CDR3 protein: CASASGGGPNTGELFF; CDR3 DNA: TGCGCCAGCGCTTCGGGCGGGGGCCCGAACACCGGGGAGCTGTTTTTT
D gene: TRBD1; clone size: -; V gene: TRBV3-1/TRBV3-2; CDR3 length: 18; J gene: TRBJ1-6; CDR3 protein: CASSQTGTGAFQNSPLHF; CDR3 DNA: TGTGCCAGCAGCCAAACCGGGACAGGGGCCTTTCAAAATTCACCCCTCCACTTT
D gene: -; clone size: -; V gene: TRBV28; CDR3 length: 12; J gene: TRBJ1-2; CDR3 protein: CASSLFNYGYTF; CDR3 DNA: TGTGCCAGCAGTTTATTCAACTATGGCTACACCTTC
D gene: TRBD1; clone size: -; V gene: TRBV19; CDR3 length: 16; J gene: TRBJ2-6; CDR3 protein: CASSTRTGARANVLTF; CDR3 DNA: TGTGCCAGTAGTACAAGAACAGGGGCTAGGGCCAACGTCCTGACTTTC
D gene: -; clone size: -; V gene: TRBV12-3/TRBV12-4; CDR3 length: 12; J gene: TRBJ1-2; CDR3 protein: CASSGTAGGYTF; CDR3 DNA: TGTGCCAGCAGCGGGACCGCCGGGGGCTACACCTTC
D gene: -; clone size: -; V gene: TRBV4-3; CDR3 length: 14; J gene: TRBJ2-2; CDR3 protein: CASSQSRNTGELFF; CDR3 DNA: TGCGCCAGCAGCCAAAGCAGGAACACCGGGGAGCTGTTTTTT
D gene: -; clone size: once; V gene: TRBV21-1; CDR3 length: 16; J gene: TRBJ1-2; CDR3 protein: CASSSRGVTSNYGYTF; CDR3 DNA: TGTGCCAGCAGCTCCCGGGGGGTTACATCTAACTATGGCTACACCTTC